This T cell receptor beta chain was found in a study of CD8 T cells in Susac syndrome. Findings of the study overall: CD8+ clonal expansion in Susac peaked in TEMRA cells and active patients.

Per the germline V gene, CDR1 is SEHNR and CDR2 is FQNEAQ (reference sequence). J was trimmed by 6 bases and V by 2 bases; bases with no gene match: 16. The CDR3 totals 18 residues. Comments on this clonotype: Its matching antigen is unknown.

Reverse transcription of 0.5 to 1 ug RNA used random hexamers. TCRdb recomputed calls from the immunoSEQ multiplex PCR reads with MiXCR, one row per CDR3 protein. The table records around 81,000 distinct CDR3 sequences, 94% of them present only once. This chain links TRBV7-9 with TRBJ2-3; TRBD2 agrees at 8 bases. The source of this sequence is a human donor with Susac syndrome. Sequences were obtained from CD8+ T cells from PBMCs. The CDR3, as DNA: TGTGCCAGCAGCTTATTATTCGCTTCGAGCGGGAGAGACGATACGCAGTATTTT. It is translated as CASSLLFASSGRDDTQYF.